This T cell receptor (beta chain) emerged from a study of T cell repertoires in cytomegalovirus infection. This clonotype showed up just a few times. What it binds is unknown. TCRdb re-analysed the reads in MiXCR, keeping a single row per CDR3 protein. The table includes 550,000 to 700,000 distinct CDR3 sequences, about 39% detected once. Looked up from germline, CDR1 is SGHTA and CDR2 is FQGNSA. The CDR3 length is 17 residues. V gave up 4 bases and J gave up 2 bases; unmatched junction bases: 9. The gene calls are TRBV7-2 and TRBJ2-5; 11 bases are shared with TRBD2. The TCR sequence derives from a human donor in good health (CMV status not recorded). Some clones in this sample may be carry-over from other donors' samples. The specimen comprised cultured PBMCs, sampled from culture after CMV antigen stimulation. For the CDR3, the DNA is TGTGCCAGCAGCTCGCAGGGGGTAGCGGGGGGGCAAGAGACCCAGTACTTC. Its protein is CASSSQGVAGGQETQYF.